This entry is about one TCR beta chain. Its antigen is currently not known. It has no much larger one-base neighbor in the sample; base qualities were not kept. The source of the sample is a study of OX40 agonist ivuxolimab in advanced cancers. With respect to the entire study: Ivuxolimab was a fully human IgG2 agonistic monoclonal antibody targeting the costimulatory receptor OX40 (CD134). Intravenous ivuxolimab was administered to patients every 2 weeks at six dose levels: 0.01, 0.1, 0.3, 1.5, 3 and 10 mg/kg. Of the approximately 50 dose-escalation patients, hepatocellular carcinoma was present in around 19, melanoma in around 15, renal cell carcinoma in 9 and head and neck cancer in 9. In the dose-escalation cohort, 70% to 85% of patients were male, and the mean age was approximately 60 years, with a range of roughly 23 to 85. Patients were allowed to have had prior anti-PD-1, anti-PD-L1 or anti-CTLA-4 therapy, and around 41% of the dose-escalation patients had previously received checkpoint inhibitors. Partial responses occurred in three dose-escalation patients, of whom one had hepatocellular carcinoma and two had cutaneous melanoma. Peripheral TCRbeta sequencing aimed to test whether ivuxolimab altered TCR sequence diversity and caused clonal T-cell expansion. The paper covers the monotherapy dose-escalation part of the phase I ivuxolimab trial, which included N ≈ 57 patients. Results and caveats for the whole study, not just this receptor: Antigen specificity was not determined for the clonally expanded peripheral T cells. Low levels of normalized T-cell clonal expansion were also seen in some patients who did not respond. Clonal expansion of both CD4+ and CD8+ blood T cells was observed from baseline to week 6 at doses 0.1 to 3.0 mg/kg. In the 0.1-3.0 mg/kg groups, partial responders were among the patients with the lowest normalized peripheral clonal expansion, particularly in CD8+ T cells. After ivuxolimab, CD8+ T cells had more expanded clones than CD4+ T cells on average.

To sequence the TCRbeta CDR3 region, genomic DNA was isolated from the sorted cells. The immunoSEQ Assay was used for sequencing of TCRbeta CDR3 regions. This is the immuneACCESS table as TCRdb keeps it, with only in-frame sequences that have V and J called. A part of the clones is gone; compared with another copy, unresolved V genes explain less than half, and the rest is unexplained. Present in this sample are 20,000 to 25,000 clones, around 76% of which were seen just once. Roughly 9% of the sample rests with the top ten. The CDR3, from cysteine to phenylalanine, totals 15 residues. CDR3 DNA only is kept here, 45 bases in frame from base 1. The germline V gene supplies CDR1 SGHDT and CDR2 YYEEEE. The junction shows trimming of 3 bases on V and 6 bases on J, plus 15 bases between the germline ends. The trial excluded patients who had a history of autoimmune disease or were on systemic immunosuppression. Peripheral blood for TCR sequencing was collected from all dose cohorts at baseline, on cycle 4 day 1, and on cycle 7 day 1. Samples were obtained from an open-label, multicenter, first-in-human phase I dose-escalation trial of ivuxolimab. Adults with locally advanced or metastatic melanoma, renal cell carcinoma, hepatocellular carcinoma or head and neck squamous cell carcinoma were enrolled in the trial. Before TCR sequencing, CD4+ T cells and CD8+ T cells were sorted from peripheral blood as separate populations.

Sequenced here: CD4+ or CD8+ T cells sorted from blood, sampled in a trial of the OX40 agonist ivuxolimab. This receptor was taken from an adult with an advanced solid tumor such as melanoma, head and neck, liver or kidney cancer. The chain couples TRBV5-6 to TRBJ1-4, with TRBD1 perhaps the D gene, on 5 matching bases. The nucleotides read TGTGCCAGCAGCTATTCCGGGACTGCACATGAAAAACTGTTTTTT. Its amino acids are CASSYSGTAHEKLFF. The CDR3, completed at both ends by the reference TRBV5-6 and TRBJ1-4 genes, gives the full variable domain DAGVTQSPTHLIKTRGQQVTLRCSPKSGHDTVSWYQQALGQGPQFIFQYYEEEERQRGNFPDRFSGHQFPNYSSELNVNALLLGDSALYLCASSYSGTAHEKLFFGSGTQLSVL.